The next 29 T cell receptor beta chains were all read from a single sample in a study of blood T cell repertoires in COVID-19. Profiling relied on immunoSEQ multiplex PCR, and the TCRdb table lists in-frame clones only, not all of them. The profile covers around 700,000 clones, with about 87% appearing a single time and more than 0.25% taken by the ten largest. The sequenced sample consisted of peripheral blood. The receptors were sampled from a woman aged 18-35 years with acute or convalescent COVID-19.

The chain combines TRBV6-4 with TRBJ1-5; TRBD1 is a possible D gene (5 bases). V lost 0 bases and J lost 1, with 10 bases in between. CDR3 length equals 16 residues. Germline CDR1 MRHNA, CDR2 SNTAGT. Here the CDR3 DNA reads TGTGCCAGCAGTGACTCTATGGGGCAGAGCAATCAGCCCCAGCATTTT. Its translation: CASSDSMGQSNQPQHF.

V gene TRBV11-2 combines with J gene TRBJ1-1; D uncertain. Trimming took off 1 base at V and 3 bases at J, with 12 bases between the two ends. CDR3 length: 15 residues. The V gene's germline CDR1 is SGHAT and CDR2 FQNNGV. CDR3 nucleotide sequence: TGTGCCAGCAGCTTAGGGCGGGGTTCGGACACTGAAGCTTTCTTT. Translating it yields CASSLGRGSDTEAFF.

The chain links TRBV5-5 to TRBJ2-1; 7 bases are shared with TRBD2. Trimming at V came to 4 bases and at J to 6 bases, leaving 10 bases not matched to a gene. CDR1 and CDR2 from the germline V gene are SGHKS and YYEKEE (reference sequence). The CDR3 covers 15 residues. CDR3 in amino acids: CASSVLGLPFNEQFF. CDR3 sequence (DNA): TGTGCCAGCAGCGTGCTGGGACTACCGTTCAATGAGCAGTTCTTC.

This chain uses TRBV29-1 with TRBJ2-7; TRBD1 might be the D (6 bases). Trimming stripped 0 bases from V and 1 base from J, with 10 bases between. The CDR3 runs 14 residues. Germline V lookup: CDR1 SQVTM, CDR2 ANQGSEA. The CDR3: CSVEDRQGSYEQYF. DNA for the CDR3: TGCAGCGTTGAAGATCGGCAGGGGTCCTACGAGCAGTACTTC.

This clone turned up a few times. This rearrangement joins TRBV10-3 to TRBJ1-4; 9 positions agree with TRBD1. V was clipped by 6 bases and J by 6 bases; unmatched bases: 5. Germline V CDR1 and CDR2: ENHRY, SYGVKD. This CDR3 has 14 residues. The CDR3 region is CAISRQGDHEKLFF. Here the CDR3 DNA reads TGTGCCATCAGCCGACAGGGGGATCATGAAAAACTGTTTTTT.

The genes are TRBV5-1 and TRBJ2-5, with 15 bases that match TRBD2. The CDR3 totals 17 residues. V shed 2 bases, J shed 5 bases, and the junction held 7 bases outside the gene matches. In germline, CDR1 is SGHRS, CDR2 YFSETQ. The CDR3 DNA follows: TGCGCCAGCAGCTTTGGACTAGCGGGGGGGTATCTTGAGACCCAGTACTTC. Translating gives CASSFGLAGGYLETQYF.

The chain joins TRBV30 to TRBJ1-1; no clear D gene. The CDR3 runs to 13 residues. V was shortened by 3 bases and J by 5 bases, with 13 bases between the two germline ends. Germline loops: CDR1 GTSNPN, CDR2 SVGIG (reference sequence). The CDR3 DNA is TGTGCCTGGAGGCGCCTCGGGTGGACTGAAGCTTTCTTT. Amino acid sequence: CAWRRLGWTEAFF.

The chain joins TRBV5-6 to TRBJ1-5; 11 nucleotides align to TRBD1. CDR1 and CDR2 (germline): SGHDT, YYEEEE. The V gene end was trimmed by 4 bases and the J gene end by 6 bases; junction bases not matched to a gene: 3. The CDR3 covers 14 residues. CDR3 residues: CASSTGTGGQPQHF. The CDR3 DNA follows: TGTGCCAGCAGCACTGGGACAGGGGGTCAGCCCCAGCATTTT.

The gene calls are TRBV7-9 and TRBJ1-2; TRBD1 agrees at 9 bases. This CDR3 contains 16 residues. CDR1 and CDR2 from the germline V gene are SEHNR and FQNEAQ (reference sequence). After removal of 6 bases from V and 3 bases from J, the junction contained 11 bases not matched to a gene. CDR3 residues: CASSHPRDREDYGYTF. CDR3 nucleotide sequence: TGTGCCAGCAGTCATCCACGGGACAGGGAGGACTATGGCTACACCTTC.

This chain uses TRBV6-6 with TRBJ1-1, with D perhaps matching TRBD1 (6 bases). Germline CDR1 is MNHNY and CDR2 is SVGAGI (reference sequence). V lost 0 bases and J 4 bases, leaving 9 bases between the germline ends. This CDR3 contains 14 residues. Written as DNA, the CDR3 is TGTGCCAGCAGTTACTCGAGCAGGGGCACTGAAGCTTTCTTT. Its translation is CASSYSSRGTEAFF.

V usage is TRBV5-1 and J usage is TRBJ2-3, with 9 bases that match TRBD1. CDR1 SGHRS and CDR2 YFSETQ come from the germline V gene. After removal of 2 bases from V and 3 bases from J, the junction contained 4 bases not matched to a gene. The CDR3 is made up of 15 amino acids. CDR3 coding DNA: TGCGCCAGCAGCTTAGGGACAGGGCCGACAGATACGCAGTATTTT. Protein: CASSLGTGPTDTQYF.

The DNA for the CDR3 is TGTGCCAGCAGCCCGTTGGGACAGGTCAATTCACCCCTCCACTTT. Protein product: CASSPLGQVNSPLHF. This sequence joins TRBV3-1 (or the pseudogene TRBV3-2) and TRBJ1-6; 8 bases fit TRBD1. This CDR3 comprises 15 residues. V lost 4 bases to trimming and J lost 7 bases; unmatched junction nucleotides: 6. Germline-derived CDR1 and CDR2 are LGHDT and YNNKEL (reference sequence).

The chain is built from TRBV7-3 and TRBJ1-2; D remains ambiguous. The CDR3 has 13 residues. V lost 5 bases to trimming and J lost 8 bases, with 15 bases between them. Germline V lookup: CDR1 SGHTA, CDR2 FQGTGA. CDR3 DNA: TGTGCCAGCAGCGCACGACGGGAAGGGGGCTACACCTTC. Its protein product is CASSARREGGYTF.

The genes are TRBV3-1 (or the pseudogene TRBV3-2) and TRBJ1-6; D is possibly TRBD1 (5 bases). In germline, CDR1 is LGHDT, CDR2 YNNKEL (reference sequence). This CDR3 is 14 amino acids long. Trimming took 4 bases from V and 9 from J, leaving 13 bases between them. CDR3: CASSPDRTPSPLHF. CDR3 DNA sequence: TGTGCCAGCAGCCCTGACAGAACCCCTTCACCCCTCCACTTT.

The rearrangement joins TRBV6-5 to TRBJ1-1; maybe TRBD1 (5 bases). Germline V gene data show CDR1 as MNHEY and CDR2 as SVGAGI. Trimming cost V 2 bases and J 1 base, with 14 bases left between them. CDR3 length: 16 residues. Here the CDR3 reads CASSYPDGQGNTEAFF. The CDR3 DNA follows: TGTGCCAGCAGTTACCCCGACGGGCAGGGGAACACTGAAGCTTTCTTT.

The gene calls are TRBV7-9 and TRBJ2-2, with D possibly being TRBD1 (5 bases). CDR3 length: 15 residues. CDR1 is SEHNR, CDR2 FQNEAQ, per germline (reference sequence). Between the trimmed V and J ends, which lost 3 bases and 0 bases, there was a span of 8 bases. The CDR3 sequence is CASSFQGTNTGELFF. In nucleotides, the CDR3 is TGTGCCAGCAGCTTCCAGGGTACGAACACCGGGGAGCTGTTTTTT.

The genes are TRBV5-1 and TRBJ1-6; D remains unclear. V was pared by 0 bases and J by 6 bases, with 10 bases between. Germline V CDR1 and CDR2: SGHRS, YFSETQ. The CDR3 length is 15 residues. The CDR3 DNA is TGCGCCAGCAGCTTGGATAGTACCTTTAATTCACCCCTCCACTTT. It encodes CASSLDSTFNSPLHF. The entire variable domain, with the rest obtained from reference TRBV5-1 and TRBJ1-6, is as follows: KAGVTQTPRYLIKTRGQQVTLSCSPISGHRSVSWYQQTPGQGLQFLFEYFSETQRNKGNFPGRFSGRQFSNSRSEMNVSTLELGDSALYLCASSLDSTFNSPLHFGNGTRLTVT.

The rearrangement links TRBV12-5 to TRBJ2-6; no clear D. Germline CDR1 reads LGHNT; CDR2 reads FRNRAP. V lost 0 bases, J lost 0 bases, and 6 bases lay in between. This CDR3 comprises 16 residues. CDR3: CASGLVSSSGANVLTF. For the CDR3, the DNA is TGTGCTAGTGGTTTGGTCTCCAGCTCTGGGGCCAACGTCCTGACTTTC.

This clone was picked up one time. V is TRBV5-1 and J is TRBJ1-2; D perhaps matches TRBD1 (5 bases). The CDR3 spans 14 residues. V was cut by 4 bases and J by 6 bases, with 16 bases left in between. The germline V gene has CDR1 SGHRS and CDR2 YFSETQ. CDR3 sequence reads: CASSKTVSGHGYTF. The CDR3 DNA is TGCGCCAGCAGCAAGACAGTGTCCGGGCATGGCTACACCTTC.

The chain recombines TRBV19 with TRBJ1-5; D is possibly TRBD1 (5 bases). Germline lookup yields CDR1 LNHDA and CDR2 SQIVND (reference sequence). The CDR3 consists of 14 residues. Trimming removed 2 bases from V and 3 bases from J, with 8 bases in between. The CDR3 protein is CASSIRGFNQPQHF. The CDR3 nucleotides are TGTGCCAGTAGTATAAGGGGTTTCAATCAGCCCCAGCATTTT. Full variable domain (outside the CDR3, taken from reference TRBV19 and TRBJ1-5): DGGITQSPKYLFRKEGQNVTLSCEQNLNHDAMYWYRQDPGQGLRLIYYSQIVNDFQKGDIAEGYSVSREKKESFPLTVTSAQKNPTAFYLCASSIRGFNQPQHFGDGTRLSIL.

The V call is TRBV18, the J call TRBJ2-4; D possibly corresponds to TRBD1 (6 bases). Germline V gives CDR1 KGHSH, CDR2 LQKENI. V lost 4 bases and J 6 bases, leaving 25 bases between the germline ends. The CDR3 has 18 amino acids. The CDR3 bases are TGTGCCAGCTCACTCCTGCGCCCTCAACAGGGAACGGGAAACATTCAGTACTTC. Protein sequence: CASSLLRPQQGTGNIQYF.

V is TRBV5-6 and J is TRBJ1-4; D is uncertain. The CDR3 is made up of 13 amino acids. The ends were cut back, 1 base at V and 5 bases at J, with 6 bases in the middle. Germline lookup yields CDR1 SGHDT and CDR2 YYEEEE. CDR3 sequence reads: CASSLTQNEKLFF. The DNA for the CDR3 is TGTGCCAGCAGCTTGACACAGAATGAAAAACTGTTTTTT.

The rearrangement uses TRBV6-2 or TRBV6-3 and TRBJ2-1; 9 bases align to TRBD2. CDR3 length: 15 residues. The V gene end was trimmed by 5 bases and the J gene end by 6 bases; junction bases not matched to a gene: 8. Germline assignment: CDR1 MNHEY and CDR2 SVGEGT. This CDR3 is CASSNSGGPPNEQFF. The CDR3 nucleotides read TGTGCCAGCAGTAATAGCGGGGGCCCCCCCAATGAGCAGTTCTTC.

This clone was seen a handful of times. Within the sample, other DNA sequences also encode this same CDR3. CDR3: CASSGGQGSYEQYF. CDR3 nucleotide sequence: TGTGCCAGCAGTGGAGGACAGGGGTCCTACGAGCAGTACTTC. The rearrangement uses TRBV2 and TRBJ2-7; 9 bases line up with TRBD1. This CDR3 comprises 14 residues. CDR1 is SNHLY and CDR2 is FYNNEI in the germline V gene. Trimming removed 4 bases from V and 1 base from J; junction bases left unmatched: 2.

V and J are TRBV6-1 and TRBJ2-3; TRBD2 aligns across 11 bases. With V trimmed by 1 base and J by 0 bases, 3 bases remained unmatched. The CDR3 contains 17 residues. The V gene's germline CDR1 is MNHNS and CDR2 SASEGT. The CDR3 loop is CASSEGLAGGSTDTQYF. CDR3 DNA sequence: TGTGCCAGCAGTGAAGGGTTAGCGGGGGGGAGCACAGATACGCAGTATTTT.

The chain employs TRBV5-1 and TRBJ2-7; the D gene is possibly TRBD1 (7 bases). The ends were cut back, 0 bases at V and 2 bases at J, with 12 bases in the middle. Germline lookup yields CDR1 SGHRS and CDR2 YFSETQ. The CDR3 spans 15 residues. DNA of the CDR3: TGCGCCAGCAGCTTGGCCAGGGGGGTTACCTACGAGCAGTACTTC. Translated, it gives CASSLARGVTYEQYF.

The chain uses TRBV6-2 or TRBV6-3 and TRBJ2-1; 10 positions match TRBD2. The germline gives CDR1 MNHEY, CDR2 SVGEGT. V trimming: 5 bases; J trimming: 6 bases; junction bases outside the gene matches: 7. This CDR3 region has 15 residues. CDR3 in DNA: TGTGCCAGCAGTCCCGGGACTAGCGCCTCCAATGAGCAGTTCTTC. Translation: CASSPGTSASNEQFF.

This chain joins TRBV19 and TRBJ1-2; 7 bases match TRBD1. V lost 8 bases, J lost 4 bases, and 7 bases stayed unmatched. CDR3 length equals 13 residues. The germline V gene encodes CDR1 LNHDA and CDR2 SQIVND (reference sequence). CDR3 DNA sequence: TGTGCCAGTGCACCGGGACAGAGCTATGGCTACACCTTC. It codes for CASAPGQSYGYTF. Drawing the rest from reference TRBV19 and TRBJ1-2, the complete variable domain is DGGITQSPKYLFRKEGQNVTLSCEQNLNHDAMYWYRQDPGQGLRLIYYSQIVNDFQKGDIAEGYSVSREKKESFPLTVTSAQKNPTAFYLCASAPGQSYGYTFGSGTRLTVV.

This chain uses TRBV30 with TRBJ1-1, with D tentatively TRBD1 (6 bases). Trimming pared 5 bases from V and 7 bases from J, leaving 14 bases between. The CDR3 runs 12 residues. Germline V lookup: CDR1 GTSNPN, CDR2 SVGIG (reference sequence). In DNA, the CDR3 is TGTGCCTGGTCTCAGGGGCTTGGTGAAGCTTTCTTT. This translates into CAWSQGLGEAFF.